A single sample gave rise to the 21 T cell receptor beta chains below, sequenced in a study of cytomegalovirus exposure and HLA in healthy donors. This PCR relied on a set of 60 Vbeta primers and 13 Jbeta primers. The repertoire was sequenced with immunoSEQ multiplex PCR; TCRdb's copy has only in-frame clones and lacks some. The sample lists some 100,000 clones; roughly three quarters were seen once. Sequenced material: PBMCs. The receptor set was obtained from a female donor in good health and CMV-seropositive.

The chain links TRBV1 to TRBJ2-5; the table's D call TRBD2 went unverified against the DNA. The J call may be wrong; the DNA end is better matched by TRBJ2-7. TRBV1 counts as a pseudogene. CDR3 size: 20 residues. This CDR3 reads CTSSPWNRKTSGRSVYEQYF. In DNA form, the CDR3 reads TGCACCAGCAGCCCGTGGAACCGGAAGACTAGCGGGAGAAGTGTCTACGAGCAGTACTTC.

V and J are TRBV21-1 and TRBJ2-3; no check of the table's D call, TRBD1, against the DNA was made. TRBV21-1 is tagged as a pseudogene. The CDR3 is 14 amino acids. CDR3 in amino acids: CASSISRGADTQYF. The CDR3 DNA follows: TGTGCCAGCAGCATCAGCAGGGGAGCAGATACGCAGTATTTT.

CDR3 residues: CASSELGGVVTEAFF. The CDR3 nucleotides read TGTGCCAGCAGTGAACTTGGGGGGGTAGTGACTGAAGCTTTCTTT. The chain employs TRBV2 and TRBJ1-1; possibly TRBD1 for D (5 bases). This CDR3 is 15 amino acids long. Germline CDR1 reads SNHLY; CDR2 reads FYNNEI. V dropped 2 bases and J dropped 5 bases, with 15 bases sitting between them.

This chain connects TRBV2 to TRBJ2-5, with D possibly TRBD2 on 5 matching bases. In germline, CDR1 is SNHLY, CDR2 FYNNEI. This CDR3 has 15 amino acids. V was trimmed by 7 bases and J by 6 bases, leaving 21 bases between them. This chain's CDR3 is CASIRTEGSIQTQYF. In DNA form, the CDR3 reads TGTGCCAGCATCCGGACTGAGGGTTCCATCCAGACCCAGTACTTC. Looking up the rest from reference TRBV2 and TRBJ2-5 gives the full variable domain: EPEVTQTPSHQVTQMGQEVILRCVPISNHLYFYWYRQILGQKVEFLVSFYNNEISEKSEIFDDQFSVERPDGSNFTLKIRSTKLEDSAMYFCASIRTEGSIQTQYFGPGTRLLVL.

The V gene is TRBV19, the J gene TRBJ2-3; a weak D match, TRBD2 (6 bases). The CDR3 runs 15 residues. Germline assignment: CDR1 LNHDA and CDR2 SQIVND (reference sequence). Trimming left V 3 bases short and J 1 base short, with 11 bases between. CDR3 region: CASSMEGLGTDTQYF. CDR3 DNA sequence: TGTGCCAGTAGTATGGAGGGACTGGGCACAGATACGCAGTATTTT.

The V and J genes are TRBV19 and TRBJ2-3; weak D call: TRBD2 (6 bases). Germline values: CDR1 LNHDA, CDR2 SQIVND (reference sequence). This CDR3 spans 14 amino acids. V dropped 10 bases and J dropped 2 bases, with 16 bases sitting between them. The CDR3 region is CATTERVFTDTQYF. CDR3 coding DNA: TGTGCCACCACGGAGCGGGTGTTCACAGATACGCAGTATTTT.

In regard to this clone: Germline is not matched at one junction end, which may reflect a read error. V and J are TRBV12-5 and TRBJ2-6; maybe TRBD1 (5 bases). Germline V gives CDR1 LGHNT, CDR2 FRNRAP. This CDR3 region has 13 residues. The CDR3 region has the DNA TGTGCTAGTGCGTACTCTGGGGCCAACGGCCTGACTTTC. As protein: CASAYSGANGLTF.

The chain has TRBV19 and TRBJ1-1; D may be TRBD1 (6 bases). There are 14 residues in the CDR3. Germline CDR1 is LNHDA and CDR2 is SQIVND (reference sequence). The ends were cut back, 11 bases at V and 4 bases at J, with 20 bases in the middle. The CDR3 DNA reads as TGTGCCGCAGCCAGGACCCAGGGGACCACTGAAGCTTTCTTT. This translates into CAAARTQGTTEAFF. Variable domain in full (rest from reference TRBV19 and TRBJ1-1): DGGITQSPKYLFRKEGQNVTLSCEQNLNHDAMYWYRQDPGQGLRLIYYSQIVNDFQKGDIAEGYSVSREKKESFPLTVTSAQKNPTAFYLCAAARTQGTTEAFFGQGTRLTVV.

Concerning this clone itself: Relative to the germline gene, one junction end is altered; a read error may explain this. This chain links TRBV7-9 with TRBJ2-3; 12 bases are a match to TRBD2. The CDR3 has 17 residues. Germline CDR1 is SEHNR and CDR2 is FQNEAQ (reference sequence). The CDR3 DNA follows: TGTTCCAGCAGCCCAGGACTAGCGGGGATCTACACAGATACGCAGTATTTT. Residues: CSSSPGLAGIYTDTQYF.

The V and J genes are TRBV11-2 and TRBJ2-6; perhaps TRBD1 as D (6 bases). Trimming stripped 1 base from V and 4 bases from J, with 8 bases between. Germline assignment: CDR1 SGHAT and CDR2 FQNNGV. The CDR3 loop spans 15 amino acids. The CDR3 region is CASSLGTVGANVLTF. In DNA, the CDR3 is TGTGCCAGCAGCTTAGGGACAGTCGGGGCCAACGTCCTGACTTTC. The full variable domain, with the rest looked up from reference TRBV11-2 and TRBJ2-6, is EAGVAQSPRYKIIEKRQSVAFWCNPISGHATLYWYQQILGQGPKLLIQFQNNGVVDDSQLPKDRFSAERLKGVDSTLKIQPAKLEDSAVYLCASSLGTVGANVLTFGAGSRLTVL.

V gene TRBV5-5 combines with J gene TRBJ2-7, with 8 nucleotides matching TRBD1. J lost 2 bases, V lost 4 bases, and 5 bases had no gene match. The CDR3 consists of 14 residues. From germline, CDR1 is SGHKS and CDR2 YYEKEE (reference sequence). DNA for the CDR3: TGTGCCAGCAGCCTACGGACAGGGCCCTACGAGCAGTACTTC. This gives the protein CASSLRTGPYEQYF.

The table lists this clone with a few counts. The chain joins TRBV7-2 to TRBJ1-5; TRBD1 is a possible D gene (6 bases). The CDR3 consists of 15 residues. Trimming took off 1 base at V and 2 bases at J, with 9 bases between the two ends. CDR1 SGHTA and CDR2 FQGNSA come from the germline V gene. The CDR3 nucleotides read TGTGCCAGCAGCTTAGGGACAGCCCGCAATCAGCCCCAGCATTTT. Protein product: CASSLGTARNQPQHF.

This chain joins TRBV6-5 and TRBJ1-2; D possibly corresponds to TRBD1 (6 bases). The V and J ends lost 2 bases and 6 bases respectively, with 13 bases between them. The CDR3 runs 14 residues. In germline, CDR1 is MNHEY, CDR2 SVGAGI. The CDR3 protein is CASSYRGGSDGYTF. The CDR3 coding sequence is TGTGCCAGCAGTTACAGGGGGGGCTCTGATGGCTACACCTTC.

The rearrangement links TRBV11-1 to TRBJ2-7, with 7 bases lining up with TRBD1. V was clipped by 8 bases and J by 7 bases; unmatched bases: 20. The CDR3 covers 16 residues. Germline V CDR1 and CDR2: SGHAT, FQDESV (reference sequence). CDR3 in amino acids: CASPPPTGLAGDEQYF. The DNA for the CDR3 is TGTGCCAGCCCCCCCCCGACAGGGCTCGCCGGGGATGAGCAGTACTTC.

The chain has TRBV7-2 and TRBJ2-1, with 8 bases lining up with TRBD1. Germline lookup yields CDR1 SGHTA and CDR2 FQGNSA. The CDR3 is 14 amino acids. J gave up 5 bases and V 3 bases, and 3 bases lay outside the gene matches. CDR3 nucleotide sequence: TGTGCCAGCAGCTTTGGACAGGGTCACAATGAGCAGTTCTTC. This sequence encodes CASSFGQGHNEQFF. Drawing the rest from reference TRBV7-2 and TRBJ2-1, the complete variable domain is GAGVSQSPSNKVTEKGKDVELRCDPISGHTALYWYRQSLGQGLEFLIYFQGNSAPDKSGLPSDRFSAERTGGSVSTLTIQRTQQEDSAVYLCASSFGQGHNEQFFGPGTRLTVL.

The J gene is TRBJ2-2, the V gene TRBV5-1; D is unresolved. V lost 5 bases to trimming and J lost 5 bases, with 22 bases between them. Germline loops: CDR1 SGHRS, CDR2 YFSETQ. The CDR3 spans 17 residues. CDR3 sequence (DNA): TGCGCCAGCAGTATTATCTTACGGGTCTCTGGGACCGGGGAGCTGTTTTTT. As protein: CASSIILRVSGTGELFF.

The chain is built from TRBV19 and TRBJ1-5, with D maybe TRBD1 (6 bases). The germline V gene has CDR1 LNHDA and CDR2 SQIVND (reference sequence). The CDR3 contains 16 residues. With 3 bases removed from V and 3 bases from J, the gap between germline ends came to 15 bases. This chain's CDR3 is CASSMWGGADNQPQHF. In nucleotides, the CDR3 is TGTGCCAGTAGTATGTGGGGGGGCGCGGACAATCAGCCCCAGCATTTT.

This chain links TRBV18 with TRBJ2-1; 14 bases map to TRBD2. V trimming: 2 bases; J trimming: 7 bases; junction bases outside the gene matches: 1. Per germline, CDR1 KGHSH and CDR2 LQKENI. The CDR3 has 15 amino acids. The CDR3 is CASSPGTSGRNEQFF. CDR3 DNA sequence: TGTGCCAGCTCACCAGGGACTAGCGGGAGAAATGAGCAGTTCTTC.

This rearrangement joins TRBV6-5 to TRBJ1-1, with a possible D match to TRBD1 (6 bases). This CDR3 has 14 residues. Trimming took 5 bases from V and 0 from J, leaving 10 bases between them. CDR1 is MNHEY and CDR2 is SVGAGI in the germline V gene. The CDR3 here is CASSQQGMNTEAFF. The CDR3 DNA follows: TGTGCCAGCAGTCAACAGGGAATGAACACTGAAGCTTTCTTT.

This rearrangement joins TRBV27 to TRBJ2-7; the D is unclear. The CDR3 is 13 residues long. CDR1 MNHEY and CDR2 SMNVEV come from the germline V gene (reference sequence). V was shortened by 3 bases and J by 2 bases, with 8 bases between the two germline ends. The CDR3 is CASSLRLAYEQYF. The CDR3 bases are TGTGCCAGCAGTTTGCGATTGGCCTACGAGCAGTACTTC.

V usage is TRBV29-1 and J usage is TRBJ2-1; 15 bases map to TRBD2. CDR1 is SQVTM and CDR2 is ANQGSEA in the germline V gene. The CDR3 totals 15 residues. Unmatched junction bases numbered 4, after V lost 3 bases and J lost 7 bases. In DNA, the CDR3 is TGCAGCGTTGAGGGGACTAGCGGGAGGCTAAATGAGCAGTTCTTC. This translates into CSVEGTSGRLNEQFF.